The 6 T cell receptor beta chains given below trace back to one sample, sequenced in a study of immune evolution from preneoplasia to lung adenocarcinoma. The table came from immunoSEQ multiplex PCR; TCRdb's copy has only in-frame clones and leaves some out. Of about 3,900 clones in the sample, 70% to 90% are singletons; the top ten hold 4% to 5.5%. Sequenced: FFPE minimally invasive lung adenocarcinoma tissue. Receptor source: a donor older than 65 with lung adenocarcinoma.

V and J are TRBV2 and TRBJ2-2; the D is unclear. V lost 4 bases and J 0 bases, leaving 9 bases between the germline ends. Germline V lookup: CDR1 SNHLY, CDR2 FYNNEI. The CDR3 contains 15 residues. The CDR3 spells CASSVGQANTGELFF. The CDR3 DNA sequence: TGTGCCAGCAGTGTTGGGCAGGCGAACACCGGGGAGCTGTTTTTT.

The chain is built from TRBV7-9 and TRBJ1-2; D gene ambiguous. Germline lookup yields CDR1 SEHNR and CDR2 FQNEAQ (reference sequence). The germline V and J ends were trimmed by 3 bases and 3 bases, with 5 bases remaining between them. This CDR3 has 12 amino acids. The CDR3 sequence is CASSFADYGYTF. Written as DNA, the CDR3 is TGTGCCAGCAGCTTCGCGGACTATGGCTACACCTTC.

This clone was detected once. The J gene is TRBJ2-5, the V gene TRBV15, with TRBD1 as a possible D gene (5 bases). Germline CDR1 and CDR2: LNHNV and YYDKDF (reference sequence). The CDR3 covers 16 residues. V lost 0 bases and J lost 5, with 16 bases in between. The CDR3 loop is CATSRDLQGAGETQYF. The DNA of the CDR3 is TGTGCCACCAGCAGAGATCTACAAGGGGCTGGCGAGACCCAGTACTTC.

This clone was seen only a few times. The chain carries TRBV29-1 and TRBJ2-2, with a weak D call TRBD2 (5 bases). The germline V and J ends were trimmed by 6 bases and 1 base, with 9 bases remaining between them. Germline V gives CDR1 SQVTM, CDR2 ANQGSEA. CDR3 size: 13 residues. CDR3 sequence reads: CSVDLLNTGELFF. In DNA, the CDR3 is TGCAGCGTGGACTTATTGAACACCGGGGAGCTGTTTTTT.

V and J are TRBV5-1 and TRBJ2-3, with D tentatively TRBD1 (5 bases). Germline CDR1 and CDR2: SGHRS and YFSETQ. The CDR3 covers 16 residues. The V end lost 3 bases, the J end lost 0 bases, and 14 bases lay between the germline ends. CDR3 sequence (DNA): TGCGCCAGCAGCTCTCAGGGAAGTTCTAGCACAGATACGCAGTATTTT. Translating gives CASSSQGSSSTDTQYF.

The chain combines TRBV29-1 with TRBJ2-7, with 7 bases identical to TRBD1. The CDR3 is 11 residues long. Trimming removed 5 bases from V and 5 bases from J; junction bases left unmatched: 3. Germline CDR1 SQVTM, CDR2 ANQGSEA. CDR3 protein: CSVSRGHEQYF. In DNA form, the CDR3 reads TGCAGCGTTTCAAGGGGGCACGAGCAGTACTTC.